These T cell receptor beta chains were read from a single sample in a study of T cells after yellow fever vaccination. TCRdb reprocessed the 5' RACE reads via MiXCR and lists one record per CDR3 protein. This table has 350,000 to 450,000 distinct CDR3 sequences, around 19% appearing once. Specimen: PBMCs, collected before the yellow fever booster vaccination. The receptors stem from a man aged 18 to 29 who received the YFV17D yellow fever vaccine. Each CDR3 is given with its conserved first and last residue. A D gene is named only where the DNA matches it firmly. Clone sizes are given selectively: once, few, many, or a class where the clone is expanded.

J gene,V gene,D gene,clone size,CDR3 DNA,CDR3 protein
TRBJ2-4,TRBV28,.,.,TGTGCCAGCAGCCTCCCACCCGGACAGATATCGAACATTCAGTACTTC,CASSLPPGQISNIQYF
TRBJ2-5,TRBV12-3/TRBV12-4,.,many,TGTGCCAGCAGCCTAAGGGCGGAGGAGACCCAGTACTTC,CASSLRAEETQYF
TRBJ1-2,TRBV16,.,.,TGTGCCAGCAGCCAATGGTCCGGGCCTTCTGGCTACACCTTC,CASSQWSGPSGYTF
TRBJ2-4,TRBV20-1,.,few,TGCAGTGCTAGTGATCGGGTAAAAAACATTCAGTACTTC,CSASDRVKNIQYF
TRBJ1-3,TRBV4-2,.,few,TGTGCCAGCACCAGAAGTATGGGCGAGAGCTCTGGAAACACCATATATTTT,CASTRSMGESSGNTIYF
TRBJ2-4,TRBV5-1,TRBD2,.,TGCGCCAGCAGCCCGGGAGGCGGGGGGACCGAAAACATTCAGTACTTC,CASSPGGGGTENIQYF
TRBJ2-2,TRBV20-1,.,.,TGCAGTGGGAAGGACAGGAACACCGGGGAGCTGTTTTTT,CSGKDRNTGELFF
TRBJ2-2,TRBV3-1,TRBD1,few,TGTGCCAGCAGCTACGATTGGGGACAGGCGAACACCGGGGAGCTGTTTTTT,CASSYDWGQANTGELFF
TRBJ1-1,TRBV7-2,.,.,TGTGCCAGCAGCTCAACTAGGGACACTGAAGCTTTCTTT,CASSSTRDTEAFF
TRBJ2-3,TRBV7-3,.,.,TGTGCCAGCAGCCCTAACAAGGCAGATACGCAGTATTTT,CASSPNKADTQYF
TRBJ2-1,TRBV15,TRBD1,few,TGTGCCACCGCTACGGACAGGTACAATGAGCAGTTCTTC,CATATDRYNEQFF
TRBJ1-4,TRBV20-1,.,few,TGCAGTGCCATCCGAGGGGGACAAATAAATGAAAAACTGTTTTTT,CSAIRGGQINEKLFF
TRBJ2-4,TRBV20-1,TRBD1,.,TGCAGTGCTAGAGATGCGGACAGGGGAAACATTCAGTACTTC,CSARDADRGNIQYF